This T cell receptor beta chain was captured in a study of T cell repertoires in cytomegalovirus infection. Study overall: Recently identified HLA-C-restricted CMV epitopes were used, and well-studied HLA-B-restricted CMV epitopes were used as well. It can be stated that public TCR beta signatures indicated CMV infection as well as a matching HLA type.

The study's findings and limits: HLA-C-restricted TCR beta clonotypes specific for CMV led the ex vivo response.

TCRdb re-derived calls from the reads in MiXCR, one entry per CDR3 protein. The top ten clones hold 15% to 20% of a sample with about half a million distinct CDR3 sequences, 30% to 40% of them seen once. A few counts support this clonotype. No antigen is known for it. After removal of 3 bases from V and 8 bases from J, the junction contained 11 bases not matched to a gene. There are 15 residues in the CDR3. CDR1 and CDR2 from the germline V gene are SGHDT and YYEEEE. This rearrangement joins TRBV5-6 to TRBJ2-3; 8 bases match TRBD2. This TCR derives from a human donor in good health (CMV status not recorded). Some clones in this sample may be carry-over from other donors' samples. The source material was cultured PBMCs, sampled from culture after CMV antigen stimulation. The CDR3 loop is CASSSPAGRVGTQYF. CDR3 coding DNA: TGTGCCAGCAGCTCCCCTGCCGGGAGGGTGGGTACGCAGTATTTT. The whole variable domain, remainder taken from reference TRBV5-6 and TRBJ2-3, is DAGVTQSPTHLIKTRGQQVTLRCSPKSGHDTVSWYQQALGQGPQFIFQYYEEEERQRGNFPDRFSGHQFPNYSSELNVNALLLGDSALYLCASSSPAGRVGTQYFGPGTRLTVL.